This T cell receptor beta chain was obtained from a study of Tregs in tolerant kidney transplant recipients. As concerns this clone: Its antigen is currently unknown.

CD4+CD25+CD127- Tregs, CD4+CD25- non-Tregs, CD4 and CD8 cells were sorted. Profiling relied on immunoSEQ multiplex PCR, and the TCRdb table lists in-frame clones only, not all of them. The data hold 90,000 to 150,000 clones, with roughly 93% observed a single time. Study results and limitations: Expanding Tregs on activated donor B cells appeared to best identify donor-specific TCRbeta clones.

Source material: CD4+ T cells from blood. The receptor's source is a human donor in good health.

DNA of the CDR3: TGTGCCAGCAGCTTAGGGACGGAGGGAGATACGCAGTATTTT. Translating it yields CASSLGTEGDTQYF. V usage is TRBV7-6 and J usage is TRBJ2-3; D is possibly TRBD2 (6 bases). The V and J ends lost 1 base and 5 bases respectively, with 10 bases between them. CDR3 size: 14 residues. Per the germline V gene, CDR1 is SGHVS and CDR2 is FNYEAQ.